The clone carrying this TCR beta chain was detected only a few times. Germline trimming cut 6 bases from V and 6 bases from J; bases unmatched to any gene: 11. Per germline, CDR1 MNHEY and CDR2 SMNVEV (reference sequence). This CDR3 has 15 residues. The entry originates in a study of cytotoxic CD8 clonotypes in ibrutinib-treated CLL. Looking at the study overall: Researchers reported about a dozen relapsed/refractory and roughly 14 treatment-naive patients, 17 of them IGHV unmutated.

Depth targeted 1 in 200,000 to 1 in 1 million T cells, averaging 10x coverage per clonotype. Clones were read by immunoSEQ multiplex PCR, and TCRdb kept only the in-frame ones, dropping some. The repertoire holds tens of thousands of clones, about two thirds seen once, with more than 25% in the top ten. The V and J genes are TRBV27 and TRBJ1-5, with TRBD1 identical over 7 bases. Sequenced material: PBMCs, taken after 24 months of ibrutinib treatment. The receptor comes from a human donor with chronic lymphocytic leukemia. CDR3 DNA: TGTGCCAGCAGCACCTCAGGGGGAGGTGGTCAGCCCCAGCATTTT. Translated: CASSTSGGGGQPQHF.